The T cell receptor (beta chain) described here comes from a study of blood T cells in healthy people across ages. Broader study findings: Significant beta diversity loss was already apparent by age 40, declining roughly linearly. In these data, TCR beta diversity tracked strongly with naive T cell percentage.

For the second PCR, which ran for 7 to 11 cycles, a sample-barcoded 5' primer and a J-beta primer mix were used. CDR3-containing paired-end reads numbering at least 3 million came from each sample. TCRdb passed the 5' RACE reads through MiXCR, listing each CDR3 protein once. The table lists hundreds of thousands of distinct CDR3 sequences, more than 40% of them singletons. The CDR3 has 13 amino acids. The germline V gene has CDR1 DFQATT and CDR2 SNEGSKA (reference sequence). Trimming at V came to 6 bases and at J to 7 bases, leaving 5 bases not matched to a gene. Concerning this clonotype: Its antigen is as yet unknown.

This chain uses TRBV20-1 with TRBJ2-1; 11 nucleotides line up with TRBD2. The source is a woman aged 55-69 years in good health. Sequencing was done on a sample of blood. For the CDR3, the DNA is TGCAGTGCCCCGGGACTAGCGGCGAATGAGCAGTTCTTC. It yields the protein CSAPGLAANEQFF.